This T cell receptor beta chain was found in a study of early T cells in non-severe SARS-CoV-2 infection. Overall study: Bulk RNA taken from unsorted whole blood was sequenced, leaving chains unpaired.

The CDR3 has 13 amino acids. The germline V and J ends were trimmed by 2 bases and 5 bases, with 9 bases remaining between them. Germline CDR1 reads KGHSH; CDR2 reads LQKENI. This clonotype was seen many times. Its antigen is unidentified. The TCR library protocol was used to attach unique molecular identifiers. These identifiers were attached to individual cDNA molecules. TCRdb used MiXCR to reprocess the 5' RACE reads, holding one entry per CDR3 protein. The table includes 80,000 or so distinct CDR3 sequences, roughly an eighth detected once. Study conclusions and caveats: There was a bias toward anti-spike CD8 responses in VDJdb matching, which missed private and CD4 specificities.

The clonotype originates from an adult who was a healthcare worker with PCR-confirmed SARS-CoV-2 infection or an uninfected control (not recorded which). The chain links TRBV18 to TRBJ2-5, with unresolved D. The material sequenced was whole blood. The CDR3 loop is CASSPTYMETQYF. The CDR3 nucleotides are TGTGCCAGCTCACCAACCTACATGGAGACCCAGTACTTC.